These T cell receptor beta chains were read from a single sample in a study of tumor-infiltrating lymphocytes in primary liver carcinoma. TCRdb re-called the multiplex PCR reads through MiXCR, storing one row per CDR3 protein. The data contain about 30,000 distinct CDR3 sequences, around 66% of them seen just once; the ten biggest clones take up roughly 29%. The sample was liver tumor tissue from sampling region 3. These TCRs come from a woman aged 25 to 39 with primary liver carcinoma and hepatitis B virus infection. Each CDR3 is given with its conserved first and last residue. The D gene is left open where the match is weak. Expanded clones get a size class; other rows say once, few or many, or leave the size out.

abundance,v_gene,d_gene,j_gene,CDR3aa,CDR3nt
NA,TRBV11-2,NA,TRBJ1-2,CASSFLHANYGYTF,TGTGCCAGCAGCTTTTTACATGCTAACTATGGCTACACCTTC
many,TRBV6-1,NA,TRBJ1-2,CASSGPGYYGYTF,TGTGCCAGCAGCGGGCCAGGGTACTATGGCTACACCTTC
NA,TRBV29-1,TRBD2,TRBJ2-7,CSVGTSGRSGELYF,TGCAGCGTCGGGACTAGCGGGAGGTCTGGGGAGTTGTACTTC
NA,TRBV6-5,NA,TRBJ2-6,CASSYRGSGANVLTF,TGTGCCAGCAGTTACAGGGGCTCTGGGGCCAACGTCCTGACTTTC
NA,TRBV11-2,NA,TRBJ1-6,CADSFGRSHYNSPLHF,TGTGCCGACAGCTTTGGTCGGAGCCACTATAATTCACCCCTCCACTTT
many,TRBV11-2,NA,TRBJ2-2,CASSPYRRVGELFF,TGTGCCAGCAGCCCTTATAGACGGGTCGGGGAGCTGTTTTTT
NA,TRBV6-5,NA,TRBJ1-5,CASRPQQGGQSQHF,TGTGCCAGCCGACCTCAGCAGGGCGGCCAGTCCCAGCATTTT
many,TRBV7-3,TRBD2,TRBJ2-1,CASSLFFGAGGPYNEQFF,TGTGCCAGCAGCTTATTCTTCGGAGCGGGAGGCCCTTACAATGAGCAGTTCTTC
NA,TRBV11-3,TRBD1,TRBJ2-3,CANSSWSLDRDTDTQYF,TGTGCCAACAGCTCTTGGTCCCTTGACAGGGACACAGATACGCAGTATTTT
many,TRBV18,NA,TRBJ2-1,CASSPHSGNEQFF,TGTGCCAGCTCACCCCACTCGGGCAATGAGCAGTTCTTC
NA,TRBV11-2,NA,TRBJ2-5,CANSFATNGQEIQYF,TGTGCCAACAGCTTTGCGACTAACGGACAAGAGATCCAGTACTTC
NA,TRBV10-3,NA,TRBJ2-5,CAINESATRQETQYF,TGTGCCATCAATGAGTCGGCTACCAGACAAGAGACCCAATATTTC
few,TRBV5-1,TRBD2,TRBJ2-3,CTSSKTWREYDTQYF,TGCACCAGTAGCAAAACCTGGCGGGAGTACGATACGCAGTATTTT
NA,TRBV9,NA,TRBJ2-1,CASSPTYNEQFF,TGTGCCAGCAGCCCGACCTACAATGAGCAGTTCTTC
once,TRBV10-3,NA,TRBJ2-1,CVISPTATRDERFF,TGTGTTATCAGTCCCACGGCGACCCGGGATGAGCGGTTCTTC
NA,TRBV6-5,NA,TRBJ2-7,CASNYKDNGSYEQYF,TGTGCCAGCAATTACAAGGACAACGGCTCCTACGAGCAGTACTTC
many,TRBV6-2/TRBV6-3,TRBD2,TRBJ2-3,CASSLLADGTDTQYF,TGTGCCAGCAGTTTACTAGCGGACGGCACAGATACGCAGTATTTT
NA,TRBV4-3,TRBD2,TRBJ2-7,CTSSQDVTGGHISYEQYF,TGCACCAGCAGCCAAGATGTGACGGGGGGTCACATCAGCTACGAGCAGTACTTC
NA,TRBV11-2,NA,TRBJ1-2,CPSSPGGTVVGYAF,TGTCCCAGCAGCCCCGGGGGTACAGTCGTTGGCTATGCCTTC
NA,TRBV5-4,TRBD2,TRBJ2-3,CVSKSGGDMQYF,TGTGTCAGCAAAAGCGGGGGAGATATGCAGTATTTT
few,TRBV28,NA,TRBJ2-3,CASSAIQGAGSANTQYF,TGTGCCAGCAGTGCAATCCAAGGGGCAGGCAGCGCAAATACGCAGTATTTT
NA,TRBV6-2/TRBV6-3,NA,TRBJ2-7,CVSNLRLAPEKTYEQYF,TGTGTCAGCAATCTTCGCTTAGCGCCAGAGAAGACTTACGAGCAGTACTTC
NA,TRBV11-3,TRBD1,TRBJ2-7,CANSLGTGGSLDQYF,TGTGCCAATAGCTTAGGGACAGGGGGCTCCCTCGACCAGTACTTC
NA,TRBV7-3,NA,TRBJ2-7,CASSLRPIGGGF,TGTGCCAGCAGCTTAAGGCCGATCGGTGGCGGCTTC
NA,TRBV11-3,TRBD2,TRBJ2-1,CVSSRPAGGGHEQFF,TGTGTCAGCAGCCGACCAGCGGGAGGGGGGCATGAGCAGTTCTTC
NA,TRBV7-9,TRBD2,TRBJ2-3,CASSTPTGGRRAVTQYF,TGTGCTAGCAGCACTCCGACGGGAGGGCGTCGAGCAGTTACGCAGTATTTT
NA,TRBV11-2,NA,TRBJ1-1,CASSLTGMNSEAFF,TGTGCCAGCAGCTTAACCGGGATGAACAGTGAAGCTTTCTTT
NA,TRBV7-3,NA,TRBJ2-3,CVSSPYKGGTDTQYF,TGTGTCAGTAGCCCTTATAAAGGCGGCACAGATACGCAGTATTTT
once,TRBV11-2,NA,TRBJ1-6,CASSLEKGGNSPLHF,TGTGCCAGCAGCTTAGAAAAAGGAGGCAATTCACCCCTTCACTTT
NA,TRBV14,NA,TRBJ1-4,CANNRRRNNEKPFF,TGTGCCAACAACCGAAGACGGAATAATGAAAAACCGTTTTTT
NA,TRBV7-9,NA,TRBJ2-7,CASGSGDLSYEQYF,TGTGCCAGCGGCTCGGGAGACCTCTCCTACGAGCAGTATTTC
once,TRBV12-3/TRBV12-4,TRBD2,TRBJ2-1,CVSNLSGTSGLELFF,TGTGTCAGCAACCTGTCCGGGACTAGCGGACTTGAGTTGTTCTTC
NA,TRBV28,TRBD2,TRBJ2-1,CASRGTSGDDEQSF,TGTGCCAGCAGGGGGACTAGCGGCGACGATGAACAGTCCTTC
NA,TRBV7-9,NA,TRBJ2-2,CASSSRDAGELYF,TGTGCCAGCAGCTCCAGGGACGCCGGGGAGCTGTATTTC
once,TRBV11-2,TRBD2,TRBJ2-1,CAGRLTSGKAGNEQFF,TGTGCCGGCAGGCTTACTAGCGGGAAGGCCGGCAATGAGCAGTTCTTC
NA,TRBV5-8,TRBD1,TRBJ2-1,CAGSLDRGNGQFF,TGTGCCGGCAGCTTGGACAGGGGCAATGGGCAGTTCTTC